One sample yielded the 5 T cell receptor beta chains listed below, sequenced in a study of blood T cell repertoires in COVID-19. Sequencing was performed with immunoSEQ multiplex PCR; in TCRdb, only in-frame clones are kept and a portion is missing. The sample carries 13,000 or so clones, around 70% recorded once. Sequenced: peripheral blood. These receptors all stem from a man aged 60-69 years with COVID-19, enrolled during active disease.

V usage is TRBV19 and J usage is TRBJ1-2; 8 positions agree with TRBD1. Germline V gene lookup returns CDR1 LNHDA and CDR2 SQIVND (reference sequence). Trimming took 5 bases from V and 0 from J; bases not matched to a gene: 5. This CDR3 region has 15 residues. In nucleotides, the CDR3 is TGTGCCAGTAGTCCGGGACAGGCCTCTAACTATGGCTACACCTTC. It yields the protein CASSPGQASNYGYTF.

This clone came up a few times. The chain couples TRBV27 to TRBJ1-5; 8 bases agree with TRBD1. Trimming cost V 3 bases and J 4 bases; bases outside gene matches: 8. This CDR3 comprises 16 residues. Per the germline V gene, CDR1 is MNHEY and CDR2 is SMNVEV (reference sequence). The CDR3 bases are TGTGCCAGCAGTTTTAGGTTCAGGGGGCAAAATCAGCCCCAGCATTTT. As protein: CASSFRFRGQNQPQHF.

V is TRBV7-9 and J is TRBJ2-4; 7 positions match TRBD2. This CDR3 is built from 15 residues. J lost 0 bases, V lost 5 bases, and 4 bases had no gene match. Germline loops: CDR1 SEHNR, CDR2 FQNEAQ (reference sequence). CDR3 nucleotides: TGTGCCAGCAGCCGGGACTATCTAGCCAAAAACATTCAGTACTTC. Encoded protein: CASSRDYLAKNIQYF. The full variable domain, its missing parts supplied by reference TRBV7-9 and TRBJ2-4, is DTGVSQNPRHKITKRGQNVTFRCDPISEHNRLYWYRQTLGQGPEFLTYFQNEAQLEKSRLLSDRFSAERPKGSFSTLEIQRTEQGDSAMYLCASSRDYLAKNIQYFGAGTRLSVL.

This clone has more than one count but fewer than ten. This chain connects TRBV6-1 to TRBJ1-5; D is uncertain. This CDR3 has 14 amino acids. CDR1 is MNHNS, CDR2 SASEGT, per germline. The germline V and J ends were trimmed by 1 base and 1 base, with 5 bases remaining between them. The CDR3: CASSEGESNQPQHF. CDR3 nucleotides: TGTGCCAGCAGTGAAGGTGAGAGCAATCAGCCCCAGCATTTT.

This clone was seen just once. The chain recombines TRBV18 with TRBJ1-3; D is uncertain. The CDR3 spans 16 residues. Trimming took off 4 bases at V and 0 bases at J, with 13 bases between the two ends. The V gene's germline CDR1 is KGHSH and CDR2 LQKENI. CDR3 DNA: TGTGCCAGCTCACTCAACGACCCGGGCTCTGGAAACACCATATATTTT. Protein: CASSLNDPGSGNTIYF.